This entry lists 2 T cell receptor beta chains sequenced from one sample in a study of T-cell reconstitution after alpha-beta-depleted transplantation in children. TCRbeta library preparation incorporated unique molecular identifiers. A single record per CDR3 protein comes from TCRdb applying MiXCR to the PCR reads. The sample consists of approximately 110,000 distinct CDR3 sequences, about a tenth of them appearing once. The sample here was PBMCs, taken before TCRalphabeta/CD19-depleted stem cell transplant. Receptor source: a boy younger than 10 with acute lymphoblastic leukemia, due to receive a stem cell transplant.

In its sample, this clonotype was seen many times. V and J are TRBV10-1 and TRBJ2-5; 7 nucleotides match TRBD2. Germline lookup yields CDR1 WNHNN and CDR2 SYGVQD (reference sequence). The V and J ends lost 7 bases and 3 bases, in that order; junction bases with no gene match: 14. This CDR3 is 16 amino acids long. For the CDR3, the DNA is TGCGCCAGCACCCGTGGGGTGGCGGGAGTGAAAGAGACCCAGTACTTC. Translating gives CASTRGVAGVKETQYF.

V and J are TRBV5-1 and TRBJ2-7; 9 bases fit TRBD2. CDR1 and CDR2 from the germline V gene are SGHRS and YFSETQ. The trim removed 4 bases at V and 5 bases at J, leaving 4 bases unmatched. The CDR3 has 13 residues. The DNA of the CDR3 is TGCGCCAGCAGCGACCCTAGCGGGAACGAGCAGTACTTC. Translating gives CASSDPSGNEQYF.